This TCR beta chain came from a study of response to subunit inactivated influenza vaccine. With 3 bases removed from V and 4 bases from J, the gap between germline ends came to 8 bases. This CDR3 region has 13 residues. TCRdb passed the RT-PCR reads through MiXCR, listing each CDR3 protein once. The profile shows 450,000 to 500,000 distinct CDR3 sequences, 9.5% to 12% of them singletons. The genes are TRBV12-3 or TRBV12-4 and TRBJ2-3; D remains ambiguous. The sequence was obtained from a man in his fifties or sixties who received an inactivated influenza vaccine. The sequencing used PBMCs from blood, collected roughly 6 weeks after vaccination. This chain's CDR3 is CASSFVEADTQYF. The CDR3 bases are TGTGCCAGCAGTTTTGTCGAGGCAGATACGCAGTATTTT.